The 9 T cell receptor beta chains below were found in one sample sequenced in a study of T cell repertoires in cytomegalovirus infection. Antigens of these TCRs are unknown. TCRdb reprocessed the reads via MiXCR and lists one record per CDR3 protein. The sample gives about 770,000 distinct CDR3 sequences, 25% to 30% of which show up once; around 13% is in the top ten. This material consisted of cultured CD8+ T cells from PBMCs, taken from culture after CMV antigen stimulation. The receptors here all came from a human donor in good health (CMV status not recorded). Some clones in this sample may be carry-over from other donors' samples.

The chain combines TRBV4-1 with TRBJ2-7, with TRBD2 matching over 10 bases. J gave up 0 bases and V 1 base, and 6 bases lay outside the gene matches. CDR3 length equals 17 residues. CDR1 MGHRA and CDR2 YSYEKL come from the germline V gene. The CDR3 sequence: CASSQAYLAGDSYEQYF. The CDR3 region has the DNA TGCGCCAGCAGCCAAGCGTACCTAGCGGGGGACTCCTACGAGCAGTACTTC.

The V call is TRBV27, the J call TRBJ2-7; D is possibly TRBD2 (5 bases). Germline V CDR1 and CDR2: MNHEY, SMNVEV (reference sequence). V was clipped by 0 bases and J by 2 bases, with 8 bases between them. The CDR3 is 14 residues long. The CDR3 coding sequence is TGTGCCAGCAGTTTATCGCGGGCAGCCTACGAGCAGTACGTC. Its protein is CASSLSRAAYEQYV.

In its sample, this clonotype was seen a few times. The chain has TRBV12-3 or TRBV12-4 and TRBJ1-2, with D uncertain. CDR3 length: 14 amino acids. Trimming took 7 bases from V and 4 from J, leaving 16 bases between them. CDR3 loop: CASTLWRDPYGYTF. As DNA, the CDR3 is TGTGCCAGCACCCTTTGGAGGGATCCCTATGGCTACACCTTC.

CDR3 bases: TGTGCCAGCAGTTTCCCAGGGGGCTTGGCTGAAGCTTTCTTT. Translation: CASSFPGGLAEAFF. The gene calls are TRBV28 and TRBJ1-1; TRBD1 agrees at 8 bases. Germline V gives CDR1 MDHEN, CDR2 SYDVKM. The CDR3 length is 14 residues. The ends lost 3 bases at V and 6 bases at J; junction bases unmatched: 6.

This clonotype was picked up a small number of times. This chain connects TRBV6-5 to TRBJ1-1; D call uncertain. V lost 0 bases and J 1 base, leaving 12 bases between the germline ends. The CDR3 sequence is 16 residues long. CDR1 is MNHEY and CDR2 is SVGAGI in the germline V gene. The CDR3 loop is CASSYSSYRPNTEAFF. In nucleotides, the CDR3 is TGTGCCAGCAGTTACTCGAGTTACCGACCGAACACTGAAGCTTTCTTT.

Only a few counts were recorded for this clonotype. This chain joins TRBV7-9 and TRBJ1-2; D is ambiguous. V lost 4 bases, J lost 4 bases, and 10 bases lay in between. This CDR3 region has 13 residues. Germline CDR1 reads SEHNR; CDR2 reads FQNEAQ (reference sequence). The CDR3 coding sequence is TGTGCCAGCAGCTCGCCTTTAATCTATGGCTACACCTTC. Its translation is CASSSPLIYGYTF.

The chain couples TRBV27 to TRBJ2-2; TRBD1 might be the D (6 bases). There are 14 residues in the CDR3. Germline CDR1 is MNHEY and CDR2 is SMNVEV (reference sequence). Between the trimmed V and J ends, which lost 5 bases and 4 bases, there was a span of 11 bases. CDR3 nucleotides: TGTGCCAGCAGTCTATGGGACACCACCGGGGAGCTGTTTTTT. This encodes CASSLWDTTGELFF.

This clonotype has more than one count but fewer than ten. The chain joins TRBV5-1 to TRBJ2-5; D not resolved. Germline lookup yields CDR1 SGHRS and CDR2 YFSETQ. Trimming took off 0 bases at V and 2 bases at J, with 11 bases between the two ends. This CDR3 contains 15 residues. CDR3 amino acids: CASSLEQTVQETQYF. The CDR3 nucleotides read TGCGCCAGCAGCTTGGAGCAGACCGTACAAGAGACCCAGTACTTC.

In this sample, this clonotype turned up once. The genes are TRBV18 and TRBJ2-1; possibly TRBD1 for D (5 bases). Trimming took 4 bases from V and 5 from J, leaving 18 bases between them. There are 16 residues in the CDR3. Germline CDR1 reads KGHSH; CDR2 reads LQKENI. In DNA form, the CDR3 reads TGTGCCAGCTCACACCGGCCAAGGGGAAGGGACAATGAGCAGTTCTTC. It encodes CASSHRPRGRDNEQFF.